What follows is one T cell receptor beta chain and its context. The antigen it binds to is not known. No much larger clone exists at a distance of one base, and base qualities are not known. Libraries were constructed by the immunoSEQ multiplex PCR assay. Held by TCRdb, this immuneACCESS table contains in-frame sequences only and omits some clones. Under half of the omission traces to an unresolved V gene where checked; the cause of the rest is unknown. The sample table contains 98,000 or so clones; only one count was recorded for approximately 93% of them. The top ten clones comprise roughly 0.99% of the sample. The sample is drawn from a study of T cell changes during pregnancy in multiple sclerosis (dated by TCRdb to the late 2010s). Some background on the complete study: Changes in the T cell repertoire over the course of pregnancy were examined in this study in women with multiple sclerosis.

The germline V gene gives CDR1 as MDHEN and CDR2 as SYDVKM. Unmatched junction bases come to 12, with V trimmed by 4 bases and J by 6 bases. Reading from cysteine to phenylalanine, the CDR3 counts 15 amino acids. CDR3 DNA only is kept here, 45 bases in frame from base 1. This sample comprised peripheral blood, obtained after pregnancy. The chain uses TRBV28 and TRBJ2-7; TRBD2 agrees with 7 junctional bases. The source is a female donor with multiple sclerosis, enrolled in a pregnancy study. The DNA reads TGTGCCAGCAGTTCAGGACTAGGAAAGGTTAGCGAGCAGTACTTC. Its translation is CASSSGLGKVSEQYF.